The text below deals with one T cell receptor beta chain. The antigen remains unidentified. Generation of TCR beta libraries employed quantitative 5'-RACE incorporating molecular barcodes. MiXCR, run by TCRdb on the 5' RACE reads, gives a single entry per CDR3 protein. This table has just under 550,000 distinct CDR3 sequences, more than 9.5% appearing once. This specimen comes from a study of CD8 T cells in ankylosing spondylitis. Study results and caveats: Seemingly distinctive of ankylosing spondylitis blood was a TCR beta motif formed by eight highly homologous variants. Disease-linked clones reportedly concentrated significantly in matched ankylosing spondylitis synovial fluid.

Germline-derived CDR1 and CDR2 are SGDLS and YYNGEE. CDR3 length: 15 residues. V dropped 2 bases and J dropped 3; count of bases not matched to a gene: 2. The material sequenced was blood, either unsorted or a sorted T cell fraction (not recorded which). This chain uses TRBV9 with TRBJ2-1; 10 positions agree with TRBD2. The TCR originated in a male donor with ankylosing spondylitis. The CDR3 coding sequence is TGTGCCAGCAGCGTCACTAGCGGGAACTACAATGAGCAGTTCTTC. It translates to CASSVTSGNYNEQFF. The whole variable domain, filled in from reference TRBV9 and TRBJ2-1, reads DSGVTQTPKHLITATGQRVTLRCSPRSGDLSVYWYQQSLDQGLQFLIQYYNGEERAKGNILERFSAQQFPDLHSELNLSSLELGDSALYFCASSVTSGNYNEQFFGPGTRLTVL.